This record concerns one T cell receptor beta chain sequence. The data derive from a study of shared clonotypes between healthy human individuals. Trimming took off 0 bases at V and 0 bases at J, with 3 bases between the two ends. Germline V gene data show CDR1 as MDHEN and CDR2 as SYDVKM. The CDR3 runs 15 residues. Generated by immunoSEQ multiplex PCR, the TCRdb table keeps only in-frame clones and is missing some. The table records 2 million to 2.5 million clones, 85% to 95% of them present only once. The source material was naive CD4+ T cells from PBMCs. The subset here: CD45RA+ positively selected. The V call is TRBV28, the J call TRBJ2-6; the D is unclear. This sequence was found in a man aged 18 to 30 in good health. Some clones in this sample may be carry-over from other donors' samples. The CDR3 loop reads CASSLWVSGANVLTF. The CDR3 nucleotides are TGTGCCAGCAGTTTATGGGTCTCTGGGGCCAACGTCCTGACTTTC.